This is a list of T cell receptor beta chains from one sample in a study of metastatic and nonmetastatic thyroid tumors. From the PCR reads, TCRdb re-called clones with MiXCR. The table includes 37,000 or so clones, roughly 16% detected once. Sequences were obtained from blood. These receptor sequences come from a female donor with papillary thyroid cancer or a benign thyroid nodule (not recorded which). Some clones in this sample may be carry-over from other donors' samples. The CDR3 runs from the conserved cysteine through the conserved F or W. Fields, in order: V gene, J gene, CDR3 protein.

V: TRBV2
J: TRBJ2-1
CDR3: CASRGLVNYYNEQFF

V: TRBV4-2
J: TRBJ2-3
CDR3: CASSSGASGADTQYF

V: TRBV30
J: TRBJ2-3
CDR3: CAWSVLTRGGASDTQYF

V: TRBV19
J: TRBJ2-7
CDR3: CASSMFSVASGFNEQYF

V: TRBV6-1
J: TRBJ1-2
CDR3: CASSGTAYGYTF

V: TRBV12-3/TRBV12-4
J: TRBJ1-5
CDR3: CASRGTGGGQPQHF

V: TRBV7-3
J: TRBJ2-1
CDR3: CASSLMASGRTDEQFF

V: TRBV10-2
J: TRBJ2-1
CDR3: CASSLLAGVGNNEQFF

V: TRBV7-3
J: TRBJ1-2
CDR3: CASSFADSNYGYTF

V: TRBV20-1
J: TRBJ2-7
CDR3: CSARDQRGDSYEQYF

V: TRBV4-1
J: TRBJ1-2
CDR3: CASSQYEWDINYGYTF

V: TRBV19
J: TRBJ2-1
CDR3: CASITPAGRNEQFF

V: TRBV5-8
J: TRBJ1-3
CDR3: CASILYSGNTIYF

V: TRBV7-6
J: TRBJ2-5
CDR3: CASSSLRGRGETQYF

V: TRBV9
J: TRBJ2-1
CDR3: CASSARTGFYNEQFF

V: TRBV11-2
J: TRBJ2-3
CDR3: CASSLDIGGFKDTQYF